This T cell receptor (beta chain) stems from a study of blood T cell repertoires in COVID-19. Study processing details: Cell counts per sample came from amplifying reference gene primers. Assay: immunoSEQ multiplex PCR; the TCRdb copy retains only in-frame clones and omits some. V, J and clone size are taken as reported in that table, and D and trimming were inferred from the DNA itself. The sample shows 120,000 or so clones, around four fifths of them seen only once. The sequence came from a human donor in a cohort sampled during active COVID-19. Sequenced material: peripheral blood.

CDR3 sequence (DNA): TGTGCCAGCAGTTCCGCCGGGACAGGGATGCTCAATGAGCAGTTCTTC. Translation gives CASSSAGTGMLNEQFF. This chain uses TRBV28 with TRBJ2-1, with 9 bases identical to TRBD1. The CDR3 totals 16 residues. Unmatched junction bases numbered 10, after V lost 4 bases and J lost 6 bases. The germline V gene encodes CDR1 MDHEN and CDR2 SYDVKM.